This T cell receptor beta chain emerged from a study of beta chain features in type 1 diabetes (dated by TCRdb to the late 2010s). As for the study more broadly: No differences in mean age, gender distribution, total cell number or subset yield were found between patients and healthy donors. A total of roughly 100 million sorted cells were examined across all samples, and the number of cells per subset was strongly correlated with RNA yield. The study compared TCRB repertoires of sorted circulating CD4+ T cell subsets between recently diagnosed type 1 diabetes patients and matched healthy donors. Naive and central memory subsets were obtained from all 30 or so donors, but regulatory and stem cell-like memory subsets were isolated from only 8 patients and roughly 8 healthy donors.

General findings and caveats noted by the study authors: At VDJ recombination sites, type 1 diabetes patients had fewer insertions and more deleted nucleotides, which implies abnormalities in thymic rearrangement. Shorter templates might be favored by PCR, yet because patient and control samples were amplified and corrected together, any such skew would affect both groups equally. The naive, central memory and regulatory TCRB repertoires appeared to resemble one another more closely among patients than among healthy donors. Because cDNA rather than genomic DNA was sequenced, highly expressing activated cells could have been over-represented, although no difference in activation and CD3 levels was found between groups. Because the HLA sub-analyses included only small numbers of individuals, any influence of HLA type on TCRB rearrangement was left unresolved. Type 1 diabetes patients showed a moderate but significant shortening of TCRB CDR3 length in all four CD4+ subsets.

Each donor gave one peripheral blood draw, approximately 110 mL on average, collected into heparinised tubes. Using a panel that included CD45RO, CCR7, CD25, CD127, CD95 and CD27, naive, central memory, regulatory and stem cell-like memory CD4+ T cells were sorted on a BD FACSAria II. Purity was above 95% for every sorted population. PBMCs were isolated immediately by Lymphoprep density gradient centrifugation and stained directly without culture. Samples were stained and sorted in pairs, with one healthy donor and one patient per experiment, so that batch effects were minimized. All of the isolated RNA was reverse transcribed with the High Capacity cDNA Reverse Transcription Kit, so expressed TCRB transcripts were sequenced. Naive, central memory and regulatory T cell samples underwent deep immunoSEQ sequencing, averaging around 4 million total reads per sample. Sorted cells were lysed in RLT buffer, and RNA was extracted using DNase-treated RNeasy Micro or Mini kits according to cell number. To prevent cross-contamination, each cell subset was processed individually, whereas patient and healthy donor samples were processed jointly. Using the immunoSEQ multiplex PCR, TCRB sequences were amplified from cDNA into 87-bp fragments spanning the CDR3 region. Sequencing of the amplicons was performed on the Illumina HiSeq platform. Under the source paper's analysis protocol: PCR bias was computationally corrected using synthetic template baselines, reads within Hamming distance 2 were collapsed, and singletons that could not be merged were discarded. By aligning reads against IMGT, V, D and J genes, CDR3 length, and insertions or deletions at six rearrangement sites were assigned. Within each subset, clonotype counts were normalized to sorted cell number, after which true diversity and Gini coefficients were computed with the tcR R package. The overlap coefficient, calculated on TCRB nucleotide sequences, was used to quantify repertoire sharing. The immuneACCESS repertoire file appears here via TCRdb, limited to in-frame rearrangements. These files lack a portion of the clones; in checked studies, under half of the deficit traces to unresolved V genes, and the cause of the others is not known. V, J and clone size are taken as reported in that table, and D and trimming were inferred from the DNA itself. Recorded for this sample are around 160,000 clones; 40% to 55% of them occurred a single time. The ten biggest clones cover around 0.43% of the sample.

Sequences SGHNT (CDR1) and YYREEE (CDR2) are obtained from the germline V gene (reference sequence). Trimming at the junction amounts to 4 bases on V and 4 bases on J, and the germline ends lie 15 bases apart. From cysteine to phenylalanine, the CDR3 is 15 amino acids long. The read is trimmed to its CDR3 DNA, 45 bases read in frame from base 1. Note on this clone: It has no known antigen specificity. Base quality data are lacking; no much larger clone is found one base away.

The sequence was collected from a man younger than 30 in good health. Sample: Tregs from blood. The cell subset or site label of this sample denotes: regulatory CD4+ T cells. The chain links TRBV5-4 with TRBJ2-1, and perhaps TRBD1 as D gene, on 5 matching bases. This receptor carries the CDR3 CASSRQSGKYNEQFF. In nucleotide form, the sequence is TGTGCCAGCAGCCGACAGTCAGGGAAGTACAATGAGCAGTTCTTC.